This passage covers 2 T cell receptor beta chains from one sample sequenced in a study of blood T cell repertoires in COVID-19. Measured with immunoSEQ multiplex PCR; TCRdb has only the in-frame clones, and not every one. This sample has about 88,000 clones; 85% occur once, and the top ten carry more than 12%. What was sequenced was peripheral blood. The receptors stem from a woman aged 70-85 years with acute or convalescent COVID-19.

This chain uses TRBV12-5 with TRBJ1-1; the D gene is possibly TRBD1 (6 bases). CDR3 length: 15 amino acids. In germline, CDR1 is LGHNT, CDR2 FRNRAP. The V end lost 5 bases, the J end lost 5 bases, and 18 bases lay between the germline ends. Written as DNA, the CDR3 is TGTGCTAGTGGTGTAGGCGGGGGGCAGAGAACTGAAGCTTTCTTT. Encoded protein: CASGVGGGQRTEAFF.

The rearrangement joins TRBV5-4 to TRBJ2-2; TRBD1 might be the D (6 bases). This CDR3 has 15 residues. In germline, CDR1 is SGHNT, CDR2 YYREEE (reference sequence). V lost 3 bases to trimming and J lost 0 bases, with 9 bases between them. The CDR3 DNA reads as TGTGCCAGCAGCTCAGGGGCTACGAACACCGGGGAGCTGTTTTTT. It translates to CASSSGATNTGELFF.